A single sample is the source of the 5 T cell receptor beta chains below, sequenced in a study of long-term antiretroviral therapy in people with HIV. Survey level was the resolution at which the v3.0 immunoSEQ assay ran. TCRdb keeps only in-frame clones here, not all; method: immunoSEQ multiplex PCR. Among 42,000 or so clones listed, approximately 86% were seen once. The input for sequencing was unsorted PBMCs, taken 0.1 years before starting antiretroviral therapy. The receptors shown here come from a woman aged 45-65 years with HIV.

The chain recombines TRBV11-2 with TRBJ2-7; 9 positions match TRBD2. Trimming cost V 4 bases and J 3 bases; bases outside gene matches: 7. The CDR3 loop spans 15 amino acids. Germline CDR1 SGHAT, CDR2 FQNNGV. CDR3 sequence (DNA): TGTGCCAGCAGCTCTGCGGGGGGGCCCTTCTACGAGCAGTACTTC. It encodes CASSSAGGPFYEQYF.

The chain links TRBV5-6 to TRBJ2-5, with 8 bases aligning to TRBD2. The CDR3 contains 14 residues. The germline CDR1 and CDR2 sequences are SGHDT and YYEEEE. J gave up 5 bases and V 0 bases, and 3 bases lay outside the gene matches. As DNA, the CDR3 is TGTGCCAGCAGCTTGGCGGGGGGGTCGGAGACCCAGTACTTC. This sequence encodes CASSLAGGSETQYF. Variable domain in full (rest from reference TRBV5-6 and TRBJ2-5): DAGVTQSPTHLIKTRGQQVTLRCSPKSGHDTVSWYQQALGQGPQFIFQYYEEEERQRGNFPDRFSGHQFPNYSSELNVNALLLGDSALYLCASSLAGGSETQYFGPGTRLLVL.

The genes are TRBV5-4 and TRBJ1-1; possibly TRBD1 for D (5 bases). The V and J ends lost 0 bases and 1 base respectively, with 7 bases between them. The CDR3 consists of 14 residues. CDR1 and CDR2 (germline): SGHNT, YYREEE (reference sequence). The CDR3 loop reads CASSLGGQNTEAFF. The DNA of the CDR3 is TGTGCCAGCAGCTTGGGCGGACAGAACACTGAAGCTTTCTTT. Supplemented by reference TRBV5-4 and TRBJ1-1, the full variable domain reads ETGVTQSPTHLIKTRGQQVTLRCSSQSGHNTVSWYQQALGQGPQFIFQYYREEENGRGNFPPRFSGLQFPNYSSELNVNALELDDSALYLCASSLGGQNTEAFFGQGTRLTVV.

The chain recombines TRBV6-4 with TRBJ2-3, with D perhaps TRBD2 (5 bases). V lost 0 bases and J lost 9, with 13 bases in between. Germline CDR1 MRHNA, CDR2 SNTAGT. This CDR3 spans 14 amino acids. CDR3 in DNA: TGTGCCAGCAGTGACTCAGGTCGGGATAGCACGCAGTATTTT. This encodes CASSDSGRDSTQYF.

The chain has TRBV5-1 and TRBJ1-1; D not resolved. V shed 5 bases and J shed 2 bases, with 13 bases lying between them. The CDR3 is 14 amino acids. CDR1 is SGHRS and CDR2 is YFSETQ in the germline V gene. The CDR3: CASRLQRFNTEAFF. The CDR3 DNA reads as TGCGCCAGCAGGCTACAGAGATTCAACACTGAAGCTTTCTTT.